This is a list of T cell receptor beta chains from one sample in a study of vaccination effects on CD4 cells after COVID-19. Profiled with immunoSEQ multiplex PCR; TCRdb holds only in-frame clones, not every one. The repertoire holds about 47,000 clones, with approximately 70% as singletons. Antigen specificity for these receptors is unknown. The specimen was CD4+ T cells from PBMCs cultured without peptide, collected after COVID-19 vaccination. The receptors derive from a human donor who received a COVID-19 vaccine. Both conserved end residues are trimmed from each CDR3. D genes are given only for firm matches. The size field is filled for only some rows; it gives once, few, many or a size class.

d_call	v_call	clone_size	j_call	cdr3_aa
-	TRBV9	-	TRBJ2-6	ASSVAGANVLT
TRBD1	TRBV10-3	few	TRBJ1-1	AISDSGTVNTEAF
-	TRBV27	-	TRBJ2-5	ASSLAWQETQY
-	TRBV7-7	-	TRBJ2-5	ASSFYDLVETQY
-	TRBV29-1	few	TRBJ2-1	SVEDVRVNEQF
-	TRBV18	-	TRBJ2-4	ASSPTGEGRNIQY
TRBD2	TRBV7-2	-	TRBJ2-7	ASSLNVIGGSYEQY
-	TRBV12-3/TRBV12-4	-	TRBJ2-1	ASSLNKEQF
TRBD2	TRBV5-1	-	TRBJ2-5	ASSLSRTSFETQY
-	TRBV10-2	-	TRBJ2-7	ASSLLGGTYEQY
-	TRBV6-5	-	TRBJ1-2	ATLVSNYGYT
TRBD1	TRBV18	-	TRBJ1-5	ASSSGQGSNQPQH
-	TRBV5-1	-	TRBJ1-2	ASSQTGWFQEGYT
-	TRBV5-6	-	TRBJ2-7	ASSFVLYEQY
-	TRBV7-2	-	TRBJ2-1	ASSFDRQGTVF
TRBD1	TRBV5-1	few	TRBJ2-2	ASSFQGAVTGELF
-	TRBV6-5	-	TRBJ1-5	ASRATNTHQPQH
TRBD1	TRBV10-2	few	TRBJ2-6	ASSESRQGASLGANVLT
TRBD1	TRBV2	-	TRBJ1-5	ASRPGTGSQPQH
-	TRBV9	-	TRBJ2-5	ASSVGQGETQY